This passage covers 11 T cell receptor beta chains from one sample sequenced in a study of metastatic and nonmetastatic thyroid tumors. TCRdb re-called clones via MiXCR from the PCR reads. Among around 30,000 clones listed, about an eighth were seen once. Before thyroid surgery, none of the patients had received any treatment. Material for sequencing was blood. The receptors derive from a female donor with papillary thyroid cancer or a benign thyroid nodule (not recorded which). Some clones in this sample may be carry-over from other donors' samples.

The table lists this clone with a few counts. The V call is TRBV6-2 or TRBV6-3, the J call TRBJ2-3; maybe TRBD2 (6 bases). Trimming stripped 6 bases from V and 7 bases from J, with 17 bases between. The germline gives CDR1 MNHEY, CDR2 SVGEGT. The CDR3 is 14 amino acids. The CDR3 DNA is TGTGCCAGCAGACTAAACGGGAGAACAAATACGCAGTATTTT. This codes for CASRLNGRTNTQYF.

This clone occurred many times. J is TRBJ2-3 and V is TRBV13; D gene unclear. CDR1 is PRHDT, CDR2 FYEKMQ, per germline (reference sequence). The CDR3 runs 12 residues. V lost 5 bases to trimming and J lost 2 bases, with 5 bases between them. CDR3 DNA sequence: TGTGCCAGCAGCCCATACACAGATACGCAGTATTTT. This gives the protein CASSPYTDTQYF.

This clone was detected ten times or more. The J gene is TRBJ2-1, the V gene TRBV9; D remains unclear. This CDR3 comprises 13 residues. Germline values: CDR1 SGDLS, CDR2 YYNGEE. Trimming removed 4 bases at V and 0 bases at J, with 5 bases between. CDR3 amino acids: CASSQSSYNEQFF. The CDR3 bases are TGTGCCAGCAGCCAGAGCTCCTACAATGAGCAGTTCTTC.

In its sample, this clone was seen many times. The rearrangement uses TRBV3-1 and TRBJ2-1; the match to TRBD2 covers 10 bases. The trim removed 4 bases at V and 16 bases at J, leaving 13 bases unmatched. Germline V gene lookup returns CDR1 LGHDT and CDR2 YNNKEL (reference sequence). The CDR3 contains 14 residues. This chain's CDR3 is CASSPINLAGGPFF. CDR3 DNA: TGTGCCAGCAGCCCCATAAATTTAGCGGGAGGCCCTTTCTTC.

This clone was picked up many times. The V gene is TRBV7-9, the J gene TRBJ2-5; D unclear. Germline-derived CDR1 and CDR2 are SEHNR and FQNEAQ (reference sequence). V lost 4 bases and J lost 4, with 13 bases in between. The CDR3 has 14 amino acids. Here the CDR3 reads CASSSPLGSETQYF. DNA for the CDR3: TGTGCCAGCAGCTCCCCCTTGGGTTCAGAGACCCAGTACTTC.

V and J are TRBV6-5 and TRBJ1-1; maybe TRBD1 (5 bases). The germline V and J ends were trimmed by 0 bases and 3 bases, with 8 bases remaining between them. Germline-derived CDR1 and CDR2 are MNHEY and SVGAGI. This CDR3 spans 14 amino acids. The CDR3 nucleotides read TGTGCCAGCAGTTACTCGACGGGGGACACTGAAGCTTTCTTT. Translated: CASSYSTGDTEAFF.

This clone was recorded at least ten times. In nucleotides, the CDR3 is TGTGCCAGCAGCTTGGACCTTACGCCAAATTCACCCCTCCACTTT. Translated: CASSLDLTPNSPLHF. The rearrangement uses TRBV7-9 and TRBJ1-6; D unclear. The germline V and J ends were trimmed by 3 bases and 7 bases, with 13 bases remaining between them. CDR3 length equals 15 residues. Germline CDR1 and CDR2: SEHNR and FQNEAQ (reference sequence).

This clone is classed as medium-sized. The chain uses TRBV11-1 and TRBJ2-2; the D is unclear. The CDR3 covers 13 residues. In germline, CDR1 is SGHAT, CDR2 FQDESV (reference sequence). Trimming took 1 base from V and 8 from J, leaving 8 bases between them. CDR3 DNA sequence: TGTGCCAGCAGCTTAGAAGGGCCGGGGGAGCTGTTTTTT. Its protein product is CASSLEGPGELFF.

This clone was observed at least ten times. The gene calls are TRBV2 and TRBJ2-3; D is ambiguous. CDR1 and CDR2 from the germline V gene are SNHLY and FYNNEI. The CDR3 runs 11 residues. V lost 7 bases, J lost 6 bases, and 8 bases lay in between. The CDR3 DNA follows: TGTGCCAGCAATAAGAGGGATACGCAGTATTTT. This codes for CASNKRDTQYF.

This clone was recorded at least ten times. The chain has TRBV6-1 and TRBJ2-4; possibly TRBD2 for D (5 bases). V was pared by 5 bases and J by 3 bases, with 17 bases between. This CDR3 contains 16 residues. Germline-derived CDR1 and CDR2 are MNHNS and SASEGT. DNA for the CDR3: TGTGCCAGCAGTCCACGTGAGGGCACCGGCAAAAACATTCAGTACTTC. It is translated as CASSPREGTGKNIQYF.

This clone was found many times. The rearrangement uses TRBV20-1 and TRBJ2-1, with a possible D match to TRBD1 (8 bases). V lost 6 bases, J lost 4 bases, and 19 bases lay in between. The CDR3 consists of 15 residues. Looked up from germline, CDR1 is DFQATT and CDR2 is SNEGSKA (reference sequence). CDR3 region: CSAPGGLADYNEQFF. The CDR3 DNA follows: TGCAGTGCCCCAGGGGGCCTAGCGGATTACAATGAGCAGTTCTTC.